This is a list of T cell receptor beta chains from one sample in a study of blood T cell repertoires in COVID-19. Only in-frame clones appear in the TCRdb table, and some are missing; sequencing was by immunoSEQ multiplex PCR. Seen here are hundreds of thousands of clones, 75% to 90% observed once, and the top ten hold 4% to 4.5%. Sequenced: peripheral blood. These receptors were obtained from a woman aged 25 to 39 with acute or convalescent COVID-19. Each CDR3 is given with its conserved first and last residue. D genes are given only for firm matches. Clone size, where shown, is once, few, many, or a class for clones that have expanded.

clone size: NA; J gene: TRBJ2-5; D gene: TRBD1; CDR3 length: 16; V gene: TRBV24-1; CDR3 DNA: TGTGCCACCAGTGACCAACCCGGGACAGGGTCCGAGACCCAGTACTTC; CDR3 protein: CATSDQPGTGSETQYF
clone size: NA; J gene: TRBJ2-7; D gene: NA; CDR3 length: 13; V gene: TRBV27; CDR3 DNA: TGTGCCAGCAGTTTATCCTTAGCGAGTGAGCAGTACTTC; CDR3 protein: CASSLSLASEQYF
clone size: NA; J gene: TRBJ1-3; D gene: NA; CDR3 length: 16; V gene: TRBV2; CDR3 DNA: TGTGCCAGCAGTGATTGGCAGGGTGTGTCGGGAAACACCATATATTTT; CDR3 protein: CASSDWQGVSGNTIYF
clone size: NA; J gene: TRBJ1-1; D gene: NA; CDR3 length: 14; V gene: TRBV7-9; CDR3 DNA: TGTGCCAGCAGCTTTATGGGGGGGAACACTGAAGCTTTCTTT; CDR3 protein: CASSFMGGNTEAFF
clone size: once; J gene: TRBJ1-4; D gene: NA; CDR3 length: 12; V gene: TRBV30; CDR3 DNA: TGTGCCTGTCACGGTCCGAAAGGAGGACTGTTTTTT; CDR3 protein: CACHGPKGGLFF
clone size: NA; J gene: TRBJ1-2; D gene: TRBD1; CDR3 length: 14; V gene: TRBV28; CDR3 DNA: TGTGCCAGCAGTTTCGACAGGGGGCTGAATGGCTACACCTTC; CDR3 protein: CASSFDRGLNGYTF
clone size: NA; J gene: TRBJ1-5; D gene: NA; CDR3 length: 17; V gene: TRBV4-1; CDR3 DNA: TGCGCCAGCAGCCAAGGCGGGGTCAGGGATAGCAATCAGCCCCAGCATTTT; CDR3 protein: CASSQGGVRDSNQPQHF
clone size: NA; J gene: TRBJ1-5; D gene: TRBD1; CDR3 length: 15; V gene: TRBV7-8; CDR3 DNA: TGTGCCAGCAGCTTAGGGGCAGGGGGCCTTCAGCCCCAGCATTTT; CDR3 protein: CASSLGAGGLQPQHF
clone size: NA; J gene: TRBJ2-7; D gene: TRBD1; CDR3 length: 12; V gene: TRBV28; CDR3 DNA: TGTGCCACCCAGGGGGCACGGTACGAGCAGTACTTC; CDR3 protein: CATQGARYEQYF
clone size: NA; J gene: TRBJ2-2; D gene: NA; CDR3 length: 15; V gene: TRBV6-5; CDR3 DNA: TGTGCCAGCAGTTATTCGGGGTCCGTTAGCGGGGAGCTGTTTTTT; CDR3 protein: CASSYSGSVSGELFF
clone size: NA; J gene: TRBJ1-5; D gene: TRBD1; CDR3 length: 13; V gene: TRBV19; CDR3 DNA: TGTGCCAGTCTACAGGGGTTCAATCAGCCCCAGCATTTT; CDR3 protein: CASLQGFNQPQHF
clone size: many; J gene: TRBJ1-2; D gene: TRBD1; CDR3 length: 17; V gene: TRBV4-2; CDR3 DNA: TGTGCCAGCAGCCCAACGATGGAGGGGGCGAGCTTCTATGGCTACACCTTC; CDR3 protein: CASSPTMEGASFYGYTF
clone size: NA; J gene: TRBJ2-2; D gene: NA; CDR3 length: 16; V gene: TRBV4-1; CDR3 DNA: TGCGCCAGCAGCCTCAGGGGGGTTCGGAACACCGGGGAGCTGTTTTTT; CDR3 protein: CASSLRGVRNTGELFF
clone size: once; J gene: TRBJ1-4; D gene: NA; CDR3 length: 15; V gene: TRBV5-1; CDR3 DNA: TGCGCCAGCAGCCCTACAGGCACAACTAATGAAAAACTGTTTTTT; CDR3 protein: CASSPTGTTNEKLFF
clone size: NA; J gene: TRBJ2-2; D gene: NA; CDR3 length: 15; V gene: TRBV9; CDR3 DNA: TGTGCCAGCAGCTCCGCCGGGGGACACACCGGGGAGCTGTTTTTT; CDR3 protein: CASSSAGGHTGELFF
clone size: NA; J gene: TRBJ1-1; D gene: NA; CDR3 length: 16; V gene: TRBV15; CDR3 DNA: TGTGCCACCAGCAGAGATCTAGGGACATCGAACACTGAAGCTTTCTTT; CDR3 protein: CATSRDLGTSNTEAFF
clone size: NA; J gene: TRBJ2-5; D gene: NA; CDR3 length: 15; V gene: TRBV5-1; CDR3 DNA: TGCGCCAGCAGCTGGGAAGGACTGATCCAAGAGACCCAGTACTTC; CDR3 protein: CASSWEGLIQETQYF
clone size: NA; J gene: TRBJ2-7; D gene: NA; CDR3 length: 13; V gene: TRBV12-3/TRBV12-4; CDR3 DNA: TGTGCCAGCAGTTTCGGCGGATCTACGAAGCAGTACTTC; CDR3 protein: CASSFGGSTKQYF
clone size: NA; J gene: TRBJ2-1; D gene: TRBD1; CDR3 length: 16; V gene: TRBV11-2; CDR3 DNA: TGTGCCAGCAGCCCTCGAAATGGACAGGCAGTTTATGAGCAGTTCTTC; CDR3 protein: CASSPRNGQAVYEQFF
clone size: NA; J gene: TRBJ1-5; D gene: TRBD1; CDR3 length: 15; V gene: TRBV2; CDR3 DNA: TGTGCCAGCAGTCGACAGGGGCTTGATAATCAGCCCCAGCATTTT; CDR3 protein: CASSRQGLDNQPQHF
clone size: NA; J gene: TRBJ2-1; D gene: NA; CDR3 length: 12; V gene: TRBV5-1; CDR3 DNA: TGCGCCAGCAGCTTGGCAGGCCGGGGGAGCTTCTTC; CDR3 protein: CASSLAGRGSFF
clone size: NA; J gene: TRBJ1-2; D gene: TRBD1; CDR3 length: 12; V gene: TRBV30; CDR3 DNA: TGTGCCTGCCTAACAGGGGAATATGGCTACACCTTC; CDR3 protein: CACLTGEYGYTF
clone size: NA; J gene: TRBJ2-7; D gene: TRBD2; CDR3 length: 16; V gene: TRBV5-8; CDR3 DNA: TGTGCCAGCAGCCCGGCAAGGGGACTAGCATCCTACGAGCAGTACTTC; CDR3 protein: CASSPARGLASYEQYF
clone size: NA; J gene: TRBJ1-1; D gene: NA; CDR3 length: 13; V gene: TRBV2; CDR3 DNA: TGTGCCAGCAGTCAAAGGGAAGAGGGTGAAGCTTTCTTT; CDR3 protein: CASSQREEGEAFF
clone size: once; J gene: TRBJ2-7; D gene: TRBD1; CDR3 length: 15; V gene: TRBV2; CDR3 DNA: TGTGCCAGCAAACCCGGGACAGGAATTAGTTACGAGCAGTACTTC; CDR3 protein: CASKPGTGISYEQYF
clone size: NA; J gene: TRBJ1-5; D gene: NA; CDR3 length: 13; V gene: TRBV2; CDR3 DNA: TGTGCCAGCAGCATGAGCGGGGGTCAGCCCCAGCATTTT; CDR3 protein: CASSMSGGQPQHF
clone size: once; J gene: TRBJ1-1; D gene: NA; CDR3 length: 15; V gene: TRBV6-6; CDR3 DNA: TGTGCCAGCAGTTACGTGGCGGACTCCAACACTGAAGCTTTCTTT; CDR3 protein: CASSYVADSNTEAFF
clone size: NA; J gene: TRBJ2-1; D gene: NA; CDR3 length: 16; V gene: TRBV14; CDR3 DNA: TGTGCCAGCAGCCAAGCTGGGGGGACGACCTACACTGAGCAGTTCTTC; CDR3 protein: CASSQAGGTTYTEQFF
clone size: NA; J gene: TRBJ1-4; D gene: NA; CDR3 length: 14; V gene: TRBV27; CDR3 DNA: TGTGCCAGCAGTTTTAATGGGAGGACTGAAAAACTGTTTTTT; CDR3 protein: CASSFNGRTEKLFF
clone size: NA; J gene: TRBJ2-5; D gene: TRBD2; CDR3 length: 15; V gene: TRBV3-1/TRBV3-2; CDR3 DNA: TGTGCCAGCAGCCAAGTGGCGGGGGGACTTGAGACCCAGTACTTC; CDR3 protein: CASSQVAGGLETQYF
clone size: NA; J gene: TRBJ2-2; D gene: TRBD2; CDR3 length: 17; V gene: TRBV24-1; CDR3 DNA: TGTGCCACCAGTGACTTTAGCGGGGGGGCGTTCACCGGGGAGCTGTTTTTT; CDR3 protein: CATSDFSGGAFTGELFF
clone size: many; J gene: TRBJ1-1; D gene: NA; CDR3 length: 12; V gene: TRBV30; CDR3 DNA: TGTGCCTGGGTGACTGGGTTCACTGAAGCTTTCTTT; CDR3 protein: CAWVTGFTEAFF
clone size: NA; J gene: TRBJ2-7; D gene: NA; CDR3 length: 13; V gene: TRBV6-5; CDR3 DNA: TGTGCCAGCAGGGTGGCAGTTGACTACGAGCAGTACTTC; CDR3 protein: CASRVAVDYEQYF
clone size: NA; J gene: TRBJ1-4; D gene: NA; CDR3 length: 14; V gene: TRBV10-3; CDR3 DNA: TGTGCCATCAGTGAAACAGGGTTTAATGAAAAACTGTTTTTT; CDR3 protein: CAISETGFNEKLFF
clone size: NA; J gene: TRBJ2-7; D gene: TRBD1; CDR3 length: 15; V gene: TRBV5-1; CDR3 DNA: TGCGCCAGCAGCGACCGGGACAGGGGTATTTACGAGCAGTACTTC; CDR3 protein: CASSDRDRGIYEQYF
clone size: once; J gene: TRBJ1-1; D gene: NA; CDR3 length: 17; V gene: TRBV21-1; CDR3 DNA: TGTGCCAGCAGCAAGACGTCCGGGACAGGGACCAACACTGAAGCTTTCTTT; CDR3 protein: CASSKTSGTGTNTEAFF
clone size: NA; J gene: TRBJ1-5; D gene: TRBD1; CDR3 length: 13; V gene: TRBV29-1; CDR3 DNA: TGCAGCGCCGGGACAGCTCCCCAGGGGCCCCAGCATTTT; CDR3 protein: CSAGTAPQGPQHF
clone size: NA; J gene: TRBJ2-3; D gene: TRBD2; CDR3 length: 16; V gene: TRBV5-6; CDR3 DNA: TGTGCCAGCAGCTTGGGAGCGGGGGGGTTTACAGATACGCAGTATTTT; CDR3 protein: CASSLGAGGFTDTQYF
clone size: NA; J gene: TRBJ1-1; D gene: NA; CDR3 length: 15; V gene: TRBV6-1; CDR3 DNA: TGTGCCAGCAGGGAAGGGTTCACGGGTCGCACTGAAGCTTTCTTT; CDR3 protein: CASREGFTGRTEAFF
clone size: NA; J gene: TRBJ2-1; D gene: NA; CDR3 length: 14; V gene: TRBV4-1; CDR3 DNA: TGCGCCAGCAGCCAAGTTACAGGCTACAATGAGCAGTTCTTC; CDR3 protein: CASSQVTGYNEQFF
clone size: NA; J gene: TRBJ2-7; D gene: NA; CDR3 length: 11; V gene: TRBV5-1; CDR3 DNA: TGCGCCAGCAGCCAGGGTTACGAGCAGTACTTC; CDR3 protein: CASSQGYEQYF
clone size: NA; J gene: TRBJ2-5; D gene: TRBD2; CDR3 length: 16; V gene: TRBV20-1; CDR3 DNA: TGCAGTGCTAGTAGGGCGGTAGCGGGGGGCCAAGAGACCCAGTACTTC; CDR3 protein: CSASRAVAGGQETQYF
clone size: few; J gene: TRBJ1-6; D gene: NA; CDR3 length: 12; V gene: TRBV3-1/TRBV3-2; CDR3 DNA: TGTGCCAGCAACCTCCGCGGTTCACCCCTCCACTTT; CDR3 protein: CASNLRGSPLHF
clone size: NA; J gene: TRBJ1-3; D gene: NA; CDR3 length: 17; V gene: TRBV5-4; CDR3 DNA: TGTGCCAGCAGCTTGGGCCGCGGGGCAGCACCTGGAAACACCATATATTTT; CDR3 protein: CASSLGRGAAPGNTIYF
clone size: NA; J gene: TRBJ2-1; D gene: NA; CDR3 length: 16; V gene: TRBV19; CDR3 DNA: TGTGCCAGTAGTCTGGTGGGGGGGGCCTCCTACAATGAGCAGTTCTTC; CDR3 protein: CASSLVGGASYNEQFF
clone size: NA; J gene: TRBJ1-5; D gene: NA; CDR3 length: 14; V gene: TRBV6-1; CDR3 DNA: TGTGCCAGCAGTGAATTCAGGGAAGGGCAGCCCCAGCATTTT; CDR3 protein: CASSEFREGQPQHF
clone size: once; J gene: TRBJ1-6; D gene: NA; CDR3 length: 16; V gene: TRBV28; CDR3 DNA: TGTGCCAGCAGTTTATGGCGGGGGGTTAATAATTCACCCCTCCACTTT; CDR3 protein: CASSLWRGVNNSPLHF
clone size: NA; J gene: TRBJ1-2; D gene: NA; CDR3 length: 13; V gene: TRBV5-1; CDR3 DNA: TGCGCCAGCAGCTTGGATGTAAACTATGGCTACACCTTC; CDR3 protein: CASSLDVNYGYTF
clone size: once; J gene: TRBJ2-7; D gene: NA; CDR3 length: 14; V gene: TRBV29-1; CDR3 DNA: TGCAGCGTTGAAGGGACACAGACCGACTACGAGCAGTACTTC; CDR3 protein: CSVEGTQTDYEQYF
clone size: NA; J gene: TRBJ2-5; D gene: NA; CDR3 length: 13; V gene: TRBV6-5; CDR3 DNA: TGTGCCAGCGGAAGGCGGAGGCTTGAGACCCAGTACTTC; CDR3 protein: CASGRRRLETQYF
clone size: once; J gene: TRBJ2-5; D gene: NA; CDR3 length: 14; V gene: TRBV4-2; CDR3 DNA: TGTGCCAGCAGCCTAGTACGGTCCCAAGAGACCCAGTACTTC; CDR3 protein: CASSLVRSQETQYF
clone size: NA; J gene: TRBJ2-3; D gene: NA; CDR3 length: 13; V gene: TRBV3-1/TRBV3-2; CDR3 DNA: TGTGCCAGCAGCCACGTACAGGAGGATACGCAGTATTTT; CDR3 protein: CASSHVQEDTQYF
clone size: NA; J gene: TRBJ2-2; D gene: NA; CDR3 length: 14; V gene: TRBV2; CDR3 DNA: TGTGCCAGCAAGGGGCTTTGGGTTGGCGGGGAGCTGTTTTTT; CDR3 protein: CASKGLWVGGELFF
clone size: NA; J gene: TRBJ2-7; D gene: NA; CDR3 length: 12; V gene: TRBV2; CDR3 DNA: TGTGCCAGCGGGAGGTACACCTACGAGCAGTACTTC; CDR3 protein: CASGRYTYEQYF
clone size: NA; J gene: TRBJ1-5; D gene: NA; CDR3 length: 16; V gene: TRBV2; CDR3 DNA: TGTGCCAGCAGTGCATCTTCAGGTACCCTCAATCAGCCCCAGCATTTT; CDR3 protein: CASSASSGTLNQPQHF
clone size: NA; J gene: TRBJ2-2; D gene: TRBD1; CDR3 length: 18; V gene: TRBV6-2/TRBV6-3; CDR3 DNA: TGTGCCAGCAGTCAACCCTTCCTCTGGGACAGAAACACCGGGGAGCTGTTTTTT; CDR3 protein: CASSQPFLWDRNTGELFF
clone size: NA; J gene: TRBJ1-4; D gene: NA; CDR3 length: 15; V gene: TRBV30; CDR3 DNA: TGTGCCTGGAGTATTATGGGGGCCACTAATGAAAAACTGTTTTTT; CDR3 protein: CAWSIMGATNEKLFF
clone size: NA; J gene: TRBJ2-5; D gene: NA; CDR3 length: 13; V gene: TRBV5-6; CDR3 DNA: TGTGCCAGCCGAGCAGGGTATTGGGAGACCCAGTACTTC; CDR3 protein: CASRAGYWETQYF
clone size: NA; J gene: TRBJ2-3; D gene: NA; CDR3 length: 17; V gene: TRBV7-9; CDR3 DNA: TGTGCCAGCAGCTTTCGAGGGGGGGACTTCGCCACAGATACGCAGTATTTT; CDR3 protein: CASSFRGGDFATDTQYF
clone size: NA; J gene: TRBJ2-2; D gene: NA; CDR3 length: 14; V gene: TRBV25-1; CDR3 DNA: TGTGCCAGCAGTGAATTGTCTGCGACCGGGGAGCTGTTTTTT; CDR3 protein: CASSELSATGELFF